This is a list of T cell receptor beta chains from one sample in a study of OX40 agonist ivuxolimab in advanced cancers. The method was immunoSEQ multiplex PCR; TCRdb's version includes in-frame clones alone and lacks a portion of them. This table holds about 70,000 clones, 75% to 85% found once. The sequencing here drew on CD4+ or CD8+ T cells sorted from blood, taken in a trial of the OX40 agonist ivuxolimab. Receptors were obtained from an adult with an advanced solid tumor such as melanoma, head and neck, liver or kidney cancer. The CDR3 runs from the conserved cysteine through the conserved F or W. The order of the fields is V gene, clone size, D gene, J gene, CDR3 protein, CDR3 DNA. A D gene is named only where the DNA matches it firmly. Clone size appears in some rows only: once, few, many, or a class for an expanded clone.

>TRBV5-6|.|.|TRBJ1-6
CASSEGLYSYNSPLHF
TGTGCCAGCAGCGAGGGCCTTTACTCCTATAATTCACCCCTCCACTTT
>TRBV7-9|few|TRBD1|TRBJ2-7
CASSSTPGQGETYEQYF
TGTGCCAGCAGCTCGACCCCGGGACAGGGGGAAACCTACGAGCAGTACTTC
>TRBV5-1|.|.|TRBJ2-7
CASSLGQGLGGEQYF
TGCGCCAGCAGCTTGGGCCAGGGGTTGGGTGGAGAGCAGTACTTC
>TRBV5-8|.|.|TRBJ1-5
CASSLGRGNQPQHF
TGTGCCAGCAGCCTCGGCCGCGGAAATCAGCCCCAGCATTTT
>TRBV5-1|.|.|TRBJ2-5
CASSSGLSQETQYF
TGCGCCAGCAGCTCTGGACTATCCCAAGAGACCCAGTACTTC
>TRBV7-2|.|.|TRBJ1-5
CASSSDRNQPQHF
TGTGCCAGCAGCTCCGATCGAAATCAGCCCCAGCATTTT
>TRBV28|few|TRBD2|TRBJ2-1
CASSSTSGRASYNEQFF
TGTGCCAGCAGTTCGACTAGCGGGAGGGCCTCCTACAATGAGCAGTTCTTC
>TRBV6-5|.|.|TRBJ1-5
CASRQISSGNQPQHF
TGTGCCAGCAGGCAGATTTCTTCAGGGAATCAGCCCCAGCATTTT
>TRBV9|.|.|TRBJ2-5
CASSGLASEKTQYF
TGTGCCAGCAGCGGTCTAGCGTCCGAGAAGACCCAGTACTTC
>TRBV6-1|.|.|TRBJ1-2
CASSGYGYTF
TGTGCCAGCAGTGGTTATGGCTACACCTTC
>TRBV10-3|once|.|TRBJ2-7
CAISGQGGDEQYF
TGTGCCATCAGTGGCCAAGGGGGGGACGAGCAGTACTTC
>TRBV19|.|TRBD1|TRBJ1-6
CASRRTGRSNSPLHF
TGTGCCAGTAGACGGACAGGGAGATCAAATTCACCCCTCCACTTT
>TRBV5-1|.|.|TRBJ1-6
CASSLNAQGSPLHF
TGCGCCAGCAGCTTAAATGCCCAGGGTTCCCCCCTCCACTTT
>TRBV5-1|.|.|TRBJ1-6
CASSLSAGSGNSPLHF
TGCGCCAGCAGCTTGTCGGCGGGCTCTGGGAATTCACCCCTCCACTTT
>TRBV6-5|.|TRBD1|TRBJ1-2
CASSSGQRYYGYTF
TGTGCCAGCAGTTCGGGACAGAGGTACTATGGCTACACCTTC
>TRBV7-9|many|.|TRBJ2-3
CASSSRGPDTQYF
TGTGCCAGCTCCTCCCGAGGACCAGATACGCAGTATTTT
>TRBV6-6|few|TRBD2|TRBJ2-2
CASSYSLGLAGELFF
TGTGCCAGCAGTTACTCCCTTGGACTAGCCGGGGAGCTGTTTTTT
>TRBV5-4|.|.|TRBJ1-6
CASSRVSGTVYNSPLHF
TGTGCCAGCAGCCGGGTGTCTGGAACGGTTTATAATTCACCCCTCCACTTT
>TRBV7-6|.|.|TRBJ2-1
CASSPWANEQFF
TGTGCCAGCAGCCCGTGGGCCAATGAGCAGTTCTTC
>TRBV18|many|.|TRBJ1-3
CASSLPNREGTGNTIYF
TGTGCCAGCTCCCTCCCGAACAGGGAGGGAACTGGAAACACCATATATTTT
>TRBV19|.|TRBD1|TRBJ1-6
CASSIILGTANSPLHF
TGTGCCAGTAGTATCATTCTCGGGACAGCTAATTCACCCCTCCACTTT
>TRBV5-1|.|TRBD1|TRBJ2-7
CASSQGTGVGYEQYF
TGCGCCAGCAGCCAGGGGACAGGGGTGGGGTACGAGCAGTACTTC
>TRBV5-1|.|TRBD2|TRBJ2-1
CASSFGAGALNEQFF
TGCGCCAGCAGCTTCGGAGCGGGGGCCTTGAATGAGCAGTTCTTC
>TRBV5-6|.|.|TRBJ1-6
CASRPYGRGSPLHF
TGTGCCAGCAGACCCTACGGAAGGGGATCACCCCTCCACTTT
>TRBV7-2|.|TRBD1|TRBJ1-2
CASSFSRLGQGGYTF
TGTGCCAGCAGCTTTAGCAGATTGGGACAGGGTGGCTACACCTTC
>TRBV27|.|.|TRBJ1-2
CASSWTAANYGYTF
TGTGCCAGCAGCTGGACGGCCGCTAACTATGGCTACACCTTC
>TRBV27|.|.|TRBJ1-2
CASSSGTDYGYTF
TGTGCCAGCAGCTCTGGGACGGACTATGGCTACACCTTC
>TRBV10-3|.|.|TRBJ2-7
CAISAIPPVTGDYEQYF
TGTGCCATCAGTGCTATACCCCCGGTGACAGGTGACTACGAGCAGTACTTC
>TRBV9|.|TRBD1|TRBJ1-6
CASSVGGQGNSPLHF
TGTGCCAGCAGCGTAGGGGGACAGGGCAATTCACCCCTCCACTTT
>TRBV29-1|once|TRBD1|TRBJ2-2
CSAKTGRNTGELFF
TGCAGCGCCAAGACAGGGAGGAACACCGGGGAGCTGTTTTTT
>TRBV19|.|.|TRBJ1-1
CASSISQGSLDTEAFF
TGTGCCAGTAGTATATCGCAGGGTTCTTTGGACACTGAAGCTTTCTTT
>TRBV10-2|.|TRBD2|TRBJ2-2
CASRTSGSRLFGELFF
TGCGCCAGCAGGACTAGCGGGAGTCGTCTGTTCGGGGAGCTGTTTTTT
>TRBV30|.|.|TRBJ1-5
CAWSVLGPGGNQPQHF
TGTGCCTGGAGTGTTTTGGGCCCGGGTGGCAATCAGCCCCAGCATTTT
>TRBV7-2|once|.|TRBJ1-6
CASSLTPGGGGSPLHF
TGTGCCAGCAGCTTAACCCCGGGGGGGGGAGGTTCACCCCTCCACTTT
>TRBV7-2|few|.|TRBJ1-2
CASSLDRVYGYTF
TGTGCCAGCAGCTTAGACAGGGTCTATGGCTACACCTTC